Sequencing of this T cell receptor beta chain was carried out in a study of T cells in localized non-small cell lung cancer. Study-wide points: Tumor samples were not multi-region, leaving intratumor heterogeneity unexcluded. Prolonged overall survival went with higher T cell density in the blood.

Libraries were prepared by immunoSEQ multiplex PCR; TCRdb keeps only in-frame clonotypes and omits some of them. Of approximately 37,000 clones in the sample, approximately 86% were seen once. The V end lost 6 bases, the J end lost 0 bases, and 14 bases lay between the germline ends. CDR3 length equals 15 residues. CDR1 is MDHEN and CDR2 is SYDVKM in the germline V gene. Comments on this clone: The antigen is unknown.

This chain links TRBV28 with TRBJ1-1; D is unclear. Specimen: peripheral blood, collected before any cancer treatment. This clonotype was sampled from a man aged 18 to 50 with stage I lung adenocarcinoma. The CDR3 here is CASSSSRQLNTEAFF. In DNA, the CDR3 is TGTGCCAGCAGCTCCTCGAGGCAGCTGAACACTGAAGCTTTCTTT.